This T cell receptor beta chain emerged from a study of cytomegalovirus exposure and HLA in healthy donors. The PCR used 60 Vbeta and 13 Jbeta primers. Method: immunoSEQ multiplex PCR; TCRdb's copy keeps in-frame clones and lacks some. The table includes around 90,000 clones, about 89% detected once. CDR3 length: 18 amino acids. Germline V gives CDR1 MDHEN, CDR2 SYDVKM. V shed 2 bases, J shed 5 bases, and the junction held 9 bases outside the gene matches. Healthy donors of bone marrow made up the group. Material for sequencing was PBMCs. The chain carries TRBV28 and TRBJ2-2; 12 positions agree with TRBD2. The source of this sequence is a man under 40 in good health and CMV-seropositive. The CDR3 DNA reads as TGTGCCAGCAGTTTACCCGGACTAGCGGGACGAGGGACCGGGGAGCTGTTTTTT. The encoded protein is CASSLPGLAGRGTGELFF.